The 2 T cell receptor beta chains below were found in one sample sequenced in a study of T cells of healthy individuals. TCRdb reanalysed the 5' RACE reads using MiXCR and keeps one entry per CDR3 protein. The table lists 53,000 or so distinct CDR3 sequences, roughly 14% of them singletons. Receptors originate from a human donor in good health.

This clonotype was detected only a few times. The gene calls are TRBV20-1 and TRBJ2-7; 9 bases align to TRBD2. CDR1 DFQATT and CDR2 SNEGSKA come from the germline V gene (reference sequence). The CDR3 is 18 residues long. The trim removed 3 bases at V and 7 bases at J, leaving 22 bases unmatched. The DNA of the CDR3 is TGCAGTGCTAGGATGGGACAGACGTCCGGGACTAGCCTGCGGGAGCAGTACTTC. Protein: CSARMGQTSGTSLREQYF.

This clonotype was detected only a few times. The rearrangement links TRBV2 to TRBJ1-5; 7 bases map to TRBD1. J lost 4 bases, V lost 6 bases, and 9 bases had no gene match. CDR1 is SNHLY and CDR2 is FYNNEI in the germline V gene. CDR3 size: 15 residues. CDR3 DNA: TGTGCCAGCAGCCTCAGCAGGGGGTTAAATCAGCCCCAGCATTTT. This translates into CASSLSRGLNQPQHF. Variable domain in full (rest from reference TRBV2 and TRBJ1-5): EPEVTQTPSHQVTQMGQEVILRCVPISNHLYFYWYRQILGQKVEFLVSFYNNEISEKSEIFDDQFSVERPDGSNFTLKIRSTKLEDSAMYFCASSLSRGLNQPQHFGDGTRLSIL.